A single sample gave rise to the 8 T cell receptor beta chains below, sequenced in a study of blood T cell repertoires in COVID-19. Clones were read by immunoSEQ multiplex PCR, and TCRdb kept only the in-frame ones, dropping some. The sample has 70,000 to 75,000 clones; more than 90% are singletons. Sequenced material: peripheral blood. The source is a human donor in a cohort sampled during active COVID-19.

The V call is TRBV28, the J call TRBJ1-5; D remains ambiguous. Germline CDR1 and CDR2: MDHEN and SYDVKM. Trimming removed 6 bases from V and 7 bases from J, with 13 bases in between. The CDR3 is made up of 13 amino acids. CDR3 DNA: TGTGCCAGCAGGAGGGCCGCGGGGCAGCCCCAGCATTTT. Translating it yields CASRRAAGQPQHF.

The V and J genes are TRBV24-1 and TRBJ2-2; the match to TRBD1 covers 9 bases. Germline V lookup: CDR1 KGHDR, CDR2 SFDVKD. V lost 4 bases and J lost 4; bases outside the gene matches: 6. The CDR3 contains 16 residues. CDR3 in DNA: TGTGCCACCAGTGACCGGGGACAGGGATTCACCGGGGAGCTGTTTTTT. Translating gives CATSDRGQGFTGELFF.

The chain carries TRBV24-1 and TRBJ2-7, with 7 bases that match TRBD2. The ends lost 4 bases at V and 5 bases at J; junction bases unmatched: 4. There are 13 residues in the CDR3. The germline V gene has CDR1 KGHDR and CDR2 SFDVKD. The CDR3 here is CATSEGGGDEQYF. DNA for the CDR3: TGTGCCACCAGTGAGGGGGGAGGGGACGAGCAGTACTTC.

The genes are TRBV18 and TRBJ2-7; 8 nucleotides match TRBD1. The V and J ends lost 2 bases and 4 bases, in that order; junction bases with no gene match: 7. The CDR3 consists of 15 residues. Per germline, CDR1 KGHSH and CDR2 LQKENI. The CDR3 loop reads CASSPFAGGIYEQYF. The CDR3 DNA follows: TGTGCCAGCTCACCATTTGCAGGGGGCATATACGAGCAGTACTTC.

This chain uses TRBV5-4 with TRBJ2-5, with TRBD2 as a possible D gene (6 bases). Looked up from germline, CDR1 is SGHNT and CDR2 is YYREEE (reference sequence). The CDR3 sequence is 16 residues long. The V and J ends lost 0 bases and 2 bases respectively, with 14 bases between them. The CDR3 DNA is TGTGCCAGCAGCTTGGCTGGGACTCGATATCAAGAGACCCAGTACTTC. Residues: CASSLAGTRYQETQYF.

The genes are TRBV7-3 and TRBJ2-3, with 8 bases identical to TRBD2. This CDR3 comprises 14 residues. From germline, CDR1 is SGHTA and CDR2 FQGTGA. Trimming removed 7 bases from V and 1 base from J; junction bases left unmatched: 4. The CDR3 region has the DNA TGTGCCAGCACCGAAGCGGGGGGCACAGATACGCAGTATTTT. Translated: CASTEAGGTDTQYF.

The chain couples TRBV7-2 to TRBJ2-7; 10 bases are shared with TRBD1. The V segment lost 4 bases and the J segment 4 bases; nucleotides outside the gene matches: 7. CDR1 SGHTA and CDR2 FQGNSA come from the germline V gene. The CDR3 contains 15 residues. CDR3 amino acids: CASSSRQGAWYEQYF. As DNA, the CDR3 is TGTGCCAGCAGCTCTCGACAGGGGGCTTGGTACGAGCAGTACTTC.

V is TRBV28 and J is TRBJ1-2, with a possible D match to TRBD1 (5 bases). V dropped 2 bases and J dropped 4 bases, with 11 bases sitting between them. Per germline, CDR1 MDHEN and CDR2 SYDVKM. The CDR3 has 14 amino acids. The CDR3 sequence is CASSLPDRPYGYTF. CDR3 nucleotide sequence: TGTGCCAGCAGTTTACCCGACAGACCCTATGGCTACACCTTC.